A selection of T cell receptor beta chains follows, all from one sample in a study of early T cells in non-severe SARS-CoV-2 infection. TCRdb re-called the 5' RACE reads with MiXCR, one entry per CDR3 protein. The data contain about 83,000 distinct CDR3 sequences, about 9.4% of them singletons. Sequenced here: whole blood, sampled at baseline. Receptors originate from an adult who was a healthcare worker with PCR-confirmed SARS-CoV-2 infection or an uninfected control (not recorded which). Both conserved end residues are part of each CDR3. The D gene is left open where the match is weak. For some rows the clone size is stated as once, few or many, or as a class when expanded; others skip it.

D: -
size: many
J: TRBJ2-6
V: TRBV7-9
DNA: TGTGCCAGCAGCCCAAGTGTTGGGGCCAACGTCCTGACTTTC
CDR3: CASSPSVGANVLTF

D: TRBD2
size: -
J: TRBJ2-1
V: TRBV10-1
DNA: TGCGCCAGCAGTGAGCTGGGACTAGCGGAATACAATGAGCAGTTCTTC
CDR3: CASSELGLAEYNEQFF

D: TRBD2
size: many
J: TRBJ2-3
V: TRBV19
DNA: TGTGCCAGTACGGTATTAGCGGGTTCAGATACGCAGTATTTT
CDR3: CASTVLAGSDTQYF

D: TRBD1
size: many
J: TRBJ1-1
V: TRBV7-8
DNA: TGTGCCAGCAGCCGACAGGGGTTTGACACTGAAGCTTTCTTT
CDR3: CASSRQGFDTEAFF

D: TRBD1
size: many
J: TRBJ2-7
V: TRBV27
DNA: TGTGCCAGCAGGGCTAGAAGGGGGCCCTACGAGCAGTACTTC
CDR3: CASRARRGPYEQYF

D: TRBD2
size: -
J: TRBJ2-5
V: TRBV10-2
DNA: TGCGCCAGCAGTGAGGGTAGCCCGGGACTAGCGGCCCAAGAGACCCAGTACTTC
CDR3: CASSEGSPGLAAQETQYF

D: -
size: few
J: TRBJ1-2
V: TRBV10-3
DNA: TGTGCCATCAGGGAAGCCAGGGGTGAAATTGGCTACACCTTC
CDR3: CAIREARGEIGYTF

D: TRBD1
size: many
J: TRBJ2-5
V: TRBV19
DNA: TGTGCCAGTGACAGGGGGCGAGAGACCCAGTACTTC
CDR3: CASDRGRETQYF

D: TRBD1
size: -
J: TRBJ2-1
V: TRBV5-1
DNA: TGCGCCAGCCAGGCGGGACAGGGATCAGAAGAGCAGTTCTTC
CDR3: CASQAGQGSEEQFF

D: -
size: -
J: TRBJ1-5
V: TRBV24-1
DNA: TGTGCCACCAGTGATGGGGACCCCAATCAGCCCCAGCATTTT
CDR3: CATSDGDPNQPQHF

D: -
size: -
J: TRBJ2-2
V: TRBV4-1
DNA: TGCGCCAGCAGCCTACTCTTGTTGGGCAGAACCGGGGAGCTGTTTTTT
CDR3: CASSLLLLGRTGELFF

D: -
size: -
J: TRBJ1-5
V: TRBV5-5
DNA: TGTGCCAGCAGCTTGGCCGAATGGCAGCCCCAGCATTTT
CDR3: CASSLAEWQPQHF

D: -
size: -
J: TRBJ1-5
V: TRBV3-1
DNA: TGTGCCAGCAGCCAAGATTGGTCCCAGCCCCAGCATTTT
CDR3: CASSQDWSQPQHF

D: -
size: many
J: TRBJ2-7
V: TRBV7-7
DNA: TGTGCCAGCAGCTTACTACCAGGCGGAGCGGAGCAGTACTTC
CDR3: CASSLLPGGAEQYF

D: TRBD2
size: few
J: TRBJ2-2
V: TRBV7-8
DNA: TGTGCCAGCAGCCCCAAAAGTTTGGACCCGTTTGGACTAGCGACCCACGGGGAGCTGTTTTTT
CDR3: CASSPKSLDPFGLATHGELFF

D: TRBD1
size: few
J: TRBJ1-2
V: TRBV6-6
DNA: TGTGCCAGCACCCTTCTAGCGGGGGCAGGGGGCAACTATGGCTACACCTTC
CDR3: CASTLLAGAGGNYGYTF

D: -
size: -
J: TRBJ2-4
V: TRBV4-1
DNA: TGCGCCAGCAGTCAGTACCGGGGTTCGAACATTCAGTACTTC
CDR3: CASSQYRGSNIQYF

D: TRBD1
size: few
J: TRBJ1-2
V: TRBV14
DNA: TGTGCCAGCAGCCAAGTAACAGGGGGAGCCTATGGCTACACCTTC
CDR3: CASSQVTGGAYGYTF